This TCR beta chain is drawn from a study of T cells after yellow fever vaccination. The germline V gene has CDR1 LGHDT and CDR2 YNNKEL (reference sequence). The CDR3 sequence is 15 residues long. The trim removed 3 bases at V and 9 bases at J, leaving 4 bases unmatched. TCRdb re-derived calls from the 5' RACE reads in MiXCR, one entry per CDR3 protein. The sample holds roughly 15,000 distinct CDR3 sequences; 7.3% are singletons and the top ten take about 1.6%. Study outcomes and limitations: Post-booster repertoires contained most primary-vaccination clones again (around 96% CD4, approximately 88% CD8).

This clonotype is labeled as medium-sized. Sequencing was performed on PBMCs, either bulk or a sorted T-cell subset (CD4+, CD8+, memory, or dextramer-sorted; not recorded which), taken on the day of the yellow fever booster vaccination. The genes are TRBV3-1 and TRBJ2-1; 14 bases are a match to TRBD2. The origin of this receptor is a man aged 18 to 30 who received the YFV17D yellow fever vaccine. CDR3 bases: TGTGCCAGCAGCCAGACTAGCGGGGGGGCGCCTGAGCAGTTCTTC. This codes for CASSQTSGGAPEQFF.